Only a few counts were recorded for the clone carrying this TCR beta chain. This record comes from a study of blood T cell repertoires in COVID-19. Between the trimmed V and J ends, which lost 7 bases and 5 bases, there was a span of 21 bases. There are 15 residues in the CDR3. Looked up from germline, CDR1 is SGHRS and CDR2 is YFSETQ. The method was immunoSEQ multiplex PCR; TCRdb's version includes in-frame clones alone and lacks a portion of them. The table lists tens of thousands of clones, 89% of them singletons. J is TRBJ1-2 and V is TRBV5-1, with D uncertain. Sequenced material: peripheral blood. The sequence was obtained from a woman in her 70s with acute or convalescent COVID-19. CDR3 bases: TGCGCCAGCGCGCCGGCCTCCGGGGTAGGGTATGGCTACACCTTC. This sequence encodes CASAPASGVGYGYTF.